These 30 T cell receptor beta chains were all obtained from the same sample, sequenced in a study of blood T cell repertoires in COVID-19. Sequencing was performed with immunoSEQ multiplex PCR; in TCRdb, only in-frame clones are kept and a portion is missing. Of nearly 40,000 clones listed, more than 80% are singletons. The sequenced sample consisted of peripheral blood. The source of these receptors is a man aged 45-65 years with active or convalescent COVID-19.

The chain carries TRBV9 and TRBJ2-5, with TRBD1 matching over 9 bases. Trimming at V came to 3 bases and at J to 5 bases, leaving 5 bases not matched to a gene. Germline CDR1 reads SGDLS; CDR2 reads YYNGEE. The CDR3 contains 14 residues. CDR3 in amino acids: CASSAGQGWETQYF. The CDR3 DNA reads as TGTGCCAGCAGCGCGGGACAGGGTTGGGAGACCCAGTACTTC.

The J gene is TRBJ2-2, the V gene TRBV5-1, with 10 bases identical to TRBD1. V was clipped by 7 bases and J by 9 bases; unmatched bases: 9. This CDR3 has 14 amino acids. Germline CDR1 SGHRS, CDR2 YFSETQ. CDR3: CASLGTGDRRELFF. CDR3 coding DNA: TGCGCCAGCCTTGGGACAGGGGATCGCAGGGAGCTGTTTTTT.

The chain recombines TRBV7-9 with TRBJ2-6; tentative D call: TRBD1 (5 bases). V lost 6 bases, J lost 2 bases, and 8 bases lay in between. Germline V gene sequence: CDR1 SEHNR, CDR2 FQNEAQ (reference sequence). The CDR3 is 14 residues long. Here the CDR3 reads CASSWGPGANVLTF. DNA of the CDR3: TGTGCCAGCAGTTGGGGCCCTGGGGCCAACGTCCTGACTTTC.

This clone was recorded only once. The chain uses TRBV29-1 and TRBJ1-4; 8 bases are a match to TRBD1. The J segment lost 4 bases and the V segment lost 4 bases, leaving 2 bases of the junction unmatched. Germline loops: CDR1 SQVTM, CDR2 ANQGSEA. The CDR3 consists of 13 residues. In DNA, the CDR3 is TGCAGCGTTGGGGACAGGCGTAATGAAAAACTGTTTTTT. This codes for CSVGDRRNEKLFF.

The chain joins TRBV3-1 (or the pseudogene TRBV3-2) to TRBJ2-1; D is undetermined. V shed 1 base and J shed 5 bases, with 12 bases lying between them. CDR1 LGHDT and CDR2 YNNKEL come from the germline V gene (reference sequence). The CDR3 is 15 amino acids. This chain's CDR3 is CASSQVGELHNEQFF. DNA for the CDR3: TGTGCCAGCAGCCAAGTAGGAGAGTTACACAATGAGCAGTTCTTC.

The CDR3 loop reads CASSARWEDEQYF. The CDR3 DNA reads TGTGCCAGCTCAGCCCGATGGGAGGACGAGCAGTACTTC. The chain combines TRBV18 with TRBJ2-7; the D gene is possibly TRBD2 (6 bases). CDR3 length: 13 residues. Trimming pared 5 bases from V and 5 bases from J, leaving 13 bases between. Germline CDR1 KGHSH, CDR2 LQKENI.

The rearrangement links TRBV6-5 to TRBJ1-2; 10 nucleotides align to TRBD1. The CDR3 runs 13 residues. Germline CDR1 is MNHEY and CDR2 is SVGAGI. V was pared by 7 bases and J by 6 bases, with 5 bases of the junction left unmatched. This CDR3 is CASNRDRGNGYTF. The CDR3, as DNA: TGTGCCAGCAACAGGGACAGGGGAAATGGCTACACCTTC.

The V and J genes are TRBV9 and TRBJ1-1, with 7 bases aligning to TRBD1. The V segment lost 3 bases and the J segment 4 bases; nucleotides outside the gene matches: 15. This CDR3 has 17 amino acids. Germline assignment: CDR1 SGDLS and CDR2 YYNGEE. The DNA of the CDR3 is TGTGCCAGCAGCGCCAATCCTAGACAGGGAGCCAGCACTGAAGCTTTCTTT. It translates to CASSANPRQGASTEAFF.

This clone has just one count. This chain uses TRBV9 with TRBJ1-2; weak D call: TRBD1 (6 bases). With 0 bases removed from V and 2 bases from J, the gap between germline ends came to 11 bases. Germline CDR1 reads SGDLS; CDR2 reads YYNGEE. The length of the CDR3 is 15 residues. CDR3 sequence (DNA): TGTGCCAGCAGCGTAGTCGCGGGGGCGAACTATGGCTACACCTTC. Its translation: CASSVVAGANYGYTF.

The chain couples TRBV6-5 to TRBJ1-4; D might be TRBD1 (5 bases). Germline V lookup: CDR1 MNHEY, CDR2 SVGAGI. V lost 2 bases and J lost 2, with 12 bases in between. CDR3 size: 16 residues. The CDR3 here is CASSYDFQGTNEKLFF. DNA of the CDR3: TGTGCCAGCAGTTACGACTTTCAGGGTACTAATGAAAAACTGTTTTTT.

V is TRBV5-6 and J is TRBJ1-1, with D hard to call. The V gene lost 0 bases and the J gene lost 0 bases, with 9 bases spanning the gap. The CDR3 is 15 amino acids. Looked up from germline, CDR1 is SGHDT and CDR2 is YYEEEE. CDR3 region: CASSLDSFMNTEAFF. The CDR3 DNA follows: TGTGCCAGCAGCTTGGACAGCTTCATGAACACTGAAGCTTTCTTT.

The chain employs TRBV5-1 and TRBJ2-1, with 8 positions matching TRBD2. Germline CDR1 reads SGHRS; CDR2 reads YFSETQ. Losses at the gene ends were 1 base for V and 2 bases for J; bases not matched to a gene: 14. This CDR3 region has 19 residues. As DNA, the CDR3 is TGCGCCAGCAGCTTGAAGGGTGGCCCGGGACTAGGAGCCTACAATGAGCAGTTCTTC. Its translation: CASSLKGGPGLGAYNEQFF.

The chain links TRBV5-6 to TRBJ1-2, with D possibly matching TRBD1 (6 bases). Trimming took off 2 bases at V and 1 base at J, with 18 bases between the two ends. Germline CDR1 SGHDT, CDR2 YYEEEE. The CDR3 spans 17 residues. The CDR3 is CASSFSRTGHGNYGYTF. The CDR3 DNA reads TGTGCCAGCAGCTTTTCCCGAACAGGGCATGGTAACTATGGCTACACCTTC.

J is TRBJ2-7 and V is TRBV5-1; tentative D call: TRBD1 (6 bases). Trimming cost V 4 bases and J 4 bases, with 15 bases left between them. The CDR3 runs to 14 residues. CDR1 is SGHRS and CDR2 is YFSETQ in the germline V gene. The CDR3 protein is CASSQDSVRYEQYF. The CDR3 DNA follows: TGCGCCAGCAGCCAGGACAGTGTTCGGTACGAGCAGTACTTC.

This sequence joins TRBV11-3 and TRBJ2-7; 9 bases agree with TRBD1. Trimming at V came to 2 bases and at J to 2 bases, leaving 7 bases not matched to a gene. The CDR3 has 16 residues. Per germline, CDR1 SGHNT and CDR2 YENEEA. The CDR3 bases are TGTGCCAGCAGCTTAAGTAAAGGACAGGGGACCTACGAGCAGTACTTC. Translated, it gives CASSLSKGQGTYEQYF.

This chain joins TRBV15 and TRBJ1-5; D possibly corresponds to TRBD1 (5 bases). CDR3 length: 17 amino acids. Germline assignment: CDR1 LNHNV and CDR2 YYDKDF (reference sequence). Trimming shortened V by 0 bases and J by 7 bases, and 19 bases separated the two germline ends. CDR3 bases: TGTGCCACCAGCAGAGATCATCGGGGGGAGAAACGGCAGCCCCAGCATTTT. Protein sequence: CATSRDHRGEKRQPQHF.

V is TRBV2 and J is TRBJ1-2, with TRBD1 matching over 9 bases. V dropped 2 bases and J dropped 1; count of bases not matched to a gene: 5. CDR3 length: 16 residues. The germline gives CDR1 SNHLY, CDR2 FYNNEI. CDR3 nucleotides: TGTGCCAGCAGTGAATACAGGGGGCTTGTTAACTATGGCTACACCTTC. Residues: CASSEYRGLVNYGYTF.

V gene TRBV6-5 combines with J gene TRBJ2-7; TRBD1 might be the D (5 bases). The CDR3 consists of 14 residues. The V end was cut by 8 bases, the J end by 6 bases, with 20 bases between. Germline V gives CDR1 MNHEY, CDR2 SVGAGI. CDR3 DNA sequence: TGTGCCAGCGTAGACTGGGGCCAGGGCGCCGAGCAGTACTTC. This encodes CASVDWGQGAEQYF.

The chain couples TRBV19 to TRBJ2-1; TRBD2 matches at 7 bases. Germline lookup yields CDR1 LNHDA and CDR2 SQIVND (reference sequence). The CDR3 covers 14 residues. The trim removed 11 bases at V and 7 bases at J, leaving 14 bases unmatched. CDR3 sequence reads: CASKAGSSLNEQFF. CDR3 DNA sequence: TGTGCCTCCAAAGCGGGGTCGTCTTTAAATGAGCAGTTCTTC.

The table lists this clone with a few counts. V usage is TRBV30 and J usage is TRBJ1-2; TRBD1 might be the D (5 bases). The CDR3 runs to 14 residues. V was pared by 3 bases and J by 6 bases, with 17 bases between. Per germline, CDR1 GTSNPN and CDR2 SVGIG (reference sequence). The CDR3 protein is CAWRENRRSDGYTF. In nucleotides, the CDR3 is TGTGCCTGGAGGGAAAACAGGAGATCTGATGGCTACACCTTC.

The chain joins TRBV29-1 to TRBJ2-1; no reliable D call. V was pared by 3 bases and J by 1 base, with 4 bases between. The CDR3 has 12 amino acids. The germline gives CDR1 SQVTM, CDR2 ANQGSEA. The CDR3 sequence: CSVEESYNEQFF. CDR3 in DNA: TGCAGCGTTGAGGAGTCCTACAATGAGCAGTTCTTC.

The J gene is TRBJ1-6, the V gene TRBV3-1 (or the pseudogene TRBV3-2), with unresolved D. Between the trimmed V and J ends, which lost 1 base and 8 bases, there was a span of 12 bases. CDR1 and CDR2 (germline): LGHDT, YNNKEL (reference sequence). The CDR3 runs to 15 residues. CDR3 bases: TGTGCCAGCAGCCAAGTCGGGGAGGGAGATTCACCCCTCCACTTT. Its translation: CASSQVGEGDSPLHF.

DNA for the CDR3: TGTGCCAGCAGCTTAGTCAGGACAGGGGTCTACGAGCAGTACTTC. It is translated as CASSLVRTGVYEQYF. The gene calls are TRBV11-2 and TRBJ2-7; 9 nucleotides agree with TRBD1. CDR3 size: 15 residues. Germline CDR1 reads SGHAT; CDR2 reads FQNNGV. J gave up 3 bases and V 1 base, and 4 bases lay outside the gene matches.

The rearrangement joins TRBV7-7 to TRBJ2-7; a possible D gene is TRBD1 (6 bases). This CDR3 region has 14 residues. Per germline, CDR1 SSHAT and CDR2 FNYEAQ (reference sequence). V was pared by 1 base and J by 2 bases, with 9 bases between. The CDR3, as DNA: TGTGCCAGCAGCTTAGATGCAGGGGCCTACGAGCAGTACTTC. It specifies CASSLDAGAYEQYF.

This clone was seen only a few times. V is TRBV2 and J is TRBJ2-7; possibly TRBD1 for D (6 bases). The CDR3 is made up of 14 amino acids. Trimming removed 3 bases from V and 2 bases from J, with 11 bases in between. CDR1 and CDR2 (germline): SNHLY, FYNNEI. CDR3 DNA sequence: TGTGCCAGCAGTGACGGACAGTTGGCCTACGAGCAGTACTTC. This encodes CASSDGQLAYEQYF.

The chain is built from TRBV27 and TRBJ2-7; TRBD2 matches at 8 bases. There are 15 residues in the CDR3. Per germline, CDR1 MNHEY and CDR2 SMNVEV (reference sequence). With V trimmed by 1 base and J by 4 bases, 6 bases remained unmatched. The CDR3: CASSLLTGGRYEQYF. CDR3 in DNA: TGTGCCAGCAGTTTATTGACGGGGGGGCGGTACGAGCAGTACTTC.

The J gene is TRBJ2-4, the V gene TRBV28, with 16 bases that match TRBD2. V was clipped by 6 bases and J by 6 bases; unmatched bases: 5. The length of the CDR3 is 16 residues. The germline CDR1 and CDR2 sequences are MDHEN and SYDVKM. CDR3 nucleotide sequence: TGTGCCAGCAGCCTGGGACTAGCGGGGGGGCGAAACATTCAGTACTTC. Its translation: CASSLGLAGGRNIQYF.

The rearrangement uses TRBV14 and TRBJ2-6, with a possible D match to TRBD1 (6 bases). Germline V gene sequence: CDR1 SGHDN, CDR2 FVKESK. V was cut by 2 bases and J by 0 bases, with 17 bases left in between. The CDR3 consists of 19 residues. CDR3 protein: CASSQRDTLSSSGANVLTF. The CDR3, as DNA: TGTGCCAGCAGCCAAAGGGACACGCTATCCTCCTCTGGGGCCAACGTCCTGACTTTC.

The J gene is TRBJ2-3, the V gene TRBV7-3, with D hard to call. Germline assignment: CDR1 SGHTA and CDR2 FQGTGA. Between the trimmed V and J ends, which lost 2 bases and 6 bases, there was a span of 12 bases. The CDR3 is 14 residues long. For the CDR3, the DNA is TGTGCCAGCAGCTTAGAGAGTTGGTTGGATACGCAGTATTTT. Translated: CASSLESWLDTQYF.

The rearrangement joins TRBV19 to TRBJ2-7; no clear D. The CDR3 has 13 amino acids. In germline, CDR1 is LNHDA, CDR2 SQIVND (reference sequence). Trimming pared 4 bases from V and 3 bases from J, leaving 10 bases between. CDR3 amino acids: CASSTQSGYEQYF. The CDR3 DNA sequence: TGTGCCAGTAGTACACAGTCAGGCTACGAGCAGTACTTC.